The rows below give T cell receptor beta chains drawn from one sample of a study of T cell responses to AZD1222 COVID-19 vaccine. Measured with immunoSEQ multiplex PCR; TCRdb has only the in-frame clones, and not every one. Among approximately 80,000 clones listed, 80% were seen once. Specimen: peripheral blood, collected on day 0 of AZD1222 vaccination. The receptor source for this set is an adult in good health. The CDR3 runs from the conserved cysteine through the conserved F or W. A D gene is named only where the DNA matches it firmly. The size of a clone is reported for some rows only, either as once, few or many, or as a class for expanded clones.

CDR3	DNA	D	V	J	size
CASSKGTGNNSPLHF	TGTGCCAGCAGTAAGGGGACAGGGAATAATTCACCCCTCCACTTT	TRBD1	TRBV27	TRBJ1-6	-
CASTPGGGGTEAFF	TGTGCCAGCACCCCAGGAGGGGGCGGCACTGAAGCTTTCTTT	TRBD1	TRBV28	TRBJ1-1	once
CAWNRRTLNTGELFF	TGTGCCTGGAATAGGAGGACTCTAAACACCGGGGAGCTGTTTTTT	-	TRBV30	TRBJ2-2	-
CASSLAGVTEAFF	TGTGCCAGCAGTTTAGCGGGGGTGACTGAAGCTTTCTTT	-	TRBV12-3/TRBV12-4	TRBJ1-1	-
CASSALTGITNEKLFF	TGTGCCAGCTCAGCGTTGACAGGGATCACTAATGAAAAACTGTTTTTT	TRBD1	TRBV18	TRBJ1-4	-
CASSLSGNQPQHF	TGTGCCAGCAGCCTTTCGGGTAATCAGCCCCAGCATTTT	-	TRBV28	TRBJ1-5	-
CASSQGRLNEKLFF	TGTGCCAGCAGCCAGGGACGCCTTAATGAAAAACTGTTTTTT	-	TRBV3-1/TRBV3-2	TRBJ1-4	once
CASSLGGESDTQYF	TGTGCCAGCAGTTTAGGTGGAGAGTCAGATACGCAGTATTTT	-	TRBV28	TRBJ2-3	few
CASSPVPAGGPGEQYF	TGTGCCAGCAGCCCCGTCCCGGCGGGAGGGCCGGGGGAGCAGTACTTC	TRBD2	TRBV3-1/TRBV3-2	TRBJ2-7	-
CASSFSPGYNSPLHF	TGTGCCAGCAGCTTCTCTCCGGGATATAATTCACCCCTCCACTTT	-	TRBV11-2	TRBJ1-6	-
CASSLDQPNEQFF	TGTGCCAGCAGCTTGGACCAACCAAATGAGCAGTTCTTC	-	TRBV5-6	TRBJ2-1	few
CASSLTLSNEKLFF	TGCGCCAGCAGCTTGACACTCTCTAATGAAAAACTGTTTTTT	-	TRBV5-1	TRBJ1-4	-
CAVVGEKLFF	TGTGCCGTAGTAGGGGAAAAACTGTTTTTT	-	TRBV7-9	TRBJ1-4	-
CASSRGTGASGANVLTF	TGTGCCAGTAGTCGCGGGACTGGGGCCTCTGGGGCCAACGTCCTGACTTTC	-	TRBV19	TRBJ2-6	-
CASSRRTGQGGNSPLHF	TGTGCCAGTAGTAGACGCACGGGACAAGGGGGAAATTCACCCCTCCACTTT	-	TRBV19	TRBJ1-6	-